The following is a TCR beta chain sequence with its context. Its antigen is not yet known. The input lacks base qualities; no much larger clone sits a single base away. This specimen belongs to a study of shared clonotypes between healthy human individuals (dated by TCRdb to the early 2020s). Background for the entire study: Three men and two women, aged 18 to 49 years, made up the cohort. Blood TCR repertoires of about five healthy adults were deeply sequenced to estimate repertoire size and the extent of clonotype sharing between individuals. Per donor, leukapheresis produced somewhere between about 0.94 and 8.9 billion PBMCs. To increase sequencing depth and limit assay-specific biases, TCR repertoire library preparation and sequencing were carried out by different laboratories using diverse techniques. For each donor, three plates each were used for CD4 naive and CD4 memory, two plates were used for CD8 naive, and one plate was used for CD8 memory. General conclusions and limits of the study: Pairwise subsampling led to the expectation that sequencing depth would affect the degree of clonotype sharing among donors. Larger estimated clonotype richness was generally found for naive subsets than for memory subsets. Sampling was restricted to blood, and TCR repertoires in tissue are likely to differ from TCR repertoires in blood. Even with the large sequencing depth, rarefaction of the sorted-subset datasets indicated that sequencing was incomplete. Higher generation probabilities were observed for clonotypes shared by all four sorted-subset donors than for non-shared clonotypes. Sharing across four donors was observed for roughly 5% of naive CD4, less than 4% of naive CD8, over 2% of memory CD4, and roughly 0.4% of memory CD8 clonotypes. Because the study included only a small number of donors, the genetic and exposure-history diversity represented was limited.

As encoded in the germline V gene, CDR1 is MNHNS while CDR2 is SASEGT. The junction shows trimming of 2 bases on V and 6 bases on J, plus 11 bases between the germline ends. The CDR3 contains 14 residues, cysteine and phenylalanine counted. CDR3 DNA is the only sequence kept; it has 42 bases, read in frame from the first base. Healthy HIV-negative adults with no recently reported acute infections or vaccinations were included as donors. Every donor was a Caucasian adult living in Nashville, Tennessee, USA. CD4+ T cells were enriched by magnetic negative selection; naive cells were then positively selected on CD45RA, and the negative fraction formed the memory subset. Blood was collected by leukapheresis, and PBMCs were isolated by Ficoll-Histopaque density gradient centrifugation and then cryopreserved in liquid nitrogen vapor phase. Analytical flow cytometry was used to check the purity and quantity of every magnetically sorted T cell population. From each sorted fraction, genomic DNA was isolated and quantified by UV absorbance on a Nanodrop 2000c.

Using the deep immunoSEQ assay, TCR CDR3 regions were amplified from genomic DNA by multiplex PCR. Extracted genomic DNA from each cell subset was distributed evenly across all wells of several immunoSEQ 96-well plates, and each plate was treated as a replicate. For sorted subsets, around 0.2 ug of genomic DNA, equivalent to some 30,000 T cell genomes, went into each replicate PCR. Purified libraries were measured with a Qubit 3.0 fluorometer, size-checked on a Bioanalyzer 2100, and measured again with the KAPA Library Quantification kit. Every immunoSEQ 96-well plate was sequenced on a dedicated single-read 150-cycle Illumina NextSeq 550 flow cell. As for the authors' bioinformatics: Because only junctional sequences without quality scores were contained in the immunoSEQ output, filtering matching that applied to full-length reads could not be performed. To assign V/J genes and CDR3, sequences were annotated using PyIR, a Python wrapper for IgBLAST v1.9, with IMGT germline references. Reads with weak V/J assignments (E-value above 1e-6), missing CDR3, stop codons, out-of-frame junctions, or ambiguous translated residues were removed. A V3J clonotype was defined by an identical inferred V gene, J gene, and CDR3 amino acid sequence. Percentage overlap between repertoires was calculated by dividing the number of shared unique clonotypes by the size of the smaller repertoire. Repertoire richness was assessed with RTK rarefaction, the Chao1 estimator, and Recon v2.1 estimates of unobserved clonotypes. OLGA was used to compute generation probabilities for all TCRbeta clonotypes that the gDNA method yielded from several donors. TCRdb carries this immuneACCESS record with in-frame sequences only. Its versions omit some clonotypes, under half of them owing to an unresolved V gene in the studies checked, with the rest unexplained. The DNA gave D and trimming, while V, J and clone size come from that table. The sample table holds 1,500,000 or so clones, of which 98% were seen once. The top ten hold about 0.4% of the sample.

Here the chain combines TRBV6-1 and TRBJ1-5; the D gene cannot be named for sure. The specimen sequenced was naive CD4+ T cells sorted from blood. Per the publication, the cell subset or site label means: CD45RA+ positively selected. The TCR was taken from a man aged 25 to 40 in good health. The DNA sequence reads TGTGCCAGCAGTGAACGGCGGCAGGTTCAGCCCCAGCATTTT. This gives the protein CASSERRQVQPQHF.